The sequence of this TCR beta chain was determined in a study of blood T cell repertoires in COVID-19 (TCRdb year 2020). The study in broad terms: The collaborator samples originated in the United States, Italy and Spain and spanned the acute and convalescent phases of COVID-19. The prospective study material was composed of cDNA or gDNA derived from T cells, B-cell-depleted T cells, or PBMCs. Subjects who had been exposed to COVID-19, were actively infected with it, or had recovered from it provided the deeply sampled blood TCRbeta repertoires that made up the dataset. The repertoires were made available in a free public database intended to serve as a resource for research on the immune response to SARS-CoV-2. The samples were drawn from the first 160 participants of the ongoing ImmuneRACE study and from more than 1,000 subjects provided by 6 global collaborators. The sample metadata nearly always contained a de-identified subject ID, COVID-19 status, age in years and sex. Where available, HLA class I and class II types were taken from metadata supplied by the sample provider and were not determined by assay-based typing. Paper-wide results and their limitations: The quantity of clinical and demographic metadata differed by source and by participant and was supplied without curation.

In the prospective study, participants were about 18 to 90 years old, resided in about two dozen geographic areas of the United States, and were enrolled through a virtual design. In the prospective study, participants were assigned to cohorts based on the clinical history participants reported in a screening survey and a study questionnaire. ImmuneRACE Cohort 3 recovered participants were defined by two consecutive negative NP/OP PCR tests, healthcare professional clearance, or symptom resolution. In the prospective study, mobile phlebotomists collected whole blood, serum and a nasopharyngeal or oropharyngeal swab from each participant. Participants in the prospective study had the option to provide additional blood draws and questionnaires over an approximately 2-month period. Prospective study blood samples were shipped either frozen or at room temperature before DNA extraction. The CDR3 measures 11 amino acids from cysteine to phenylalanine. CDR3 DNA is the only sequence kept; it has 33 bases, read in frame from the first base. CDR1 is given as LGHNA and CDR2 as YSLEER, both from the germline V gene. V loses 1 base of germline sequence and J loses 9 bases, and the interval between the two ends is 6 bases.

Note on this clone: There is no known antigen for this receptor. No much larger clone exists at a distance of one base, and base qualities are not known.

TCRbeta CDR3 regions were amplified from genomic DNA using the immunoSEQ Assay, a bias-controlled multiplex PCR. The authors' analysis ran thus. The number of nucleated cells in each sample was estimated from the amplification of reference gene primers within the assay. To quantify the absolute abundance of each unique TCRbeta CDR3 rearrangement, sequence reads were collapsed and filtered. For each sample, productive Simpson clonality was calculated by taking the square root of Simpson's diversity index across productive rearrangements. TCRdb stores this immuneACCESS table with in-frame sequences only. Part of the clones is absent; in the studies checked, under half of the shortfall reflects unresolved V genes, and no reason is known for the rest. V, J and clone size reflect that table, while D and trimming were determined from the DNA. This sample lists around 500,000 clones; roughly 90% were detected once. The ten largest make up less than 2% of the sample.

Sequenced material: PBMCs or T cells enriched from blood (not recorded which). The receptor's source is a woman between 35 and 50 years old who had recovered from COVID-19. The chain links TRBV4-3 with TRBJ2-5, with the D gene uncertain. The sequenced DNA is TGCGCCAGCAGCCAAGGATCGGCCCAGTACTTC. It specifies CASSQGSAQYF.